Listed below are T cell receptor beta chains from one sample, sequenced in a study of T cell repertoires in cytomegalovirus infection. TCRdb re-called the reads with MiXCR, one entry per CDR3 protein. Counted here are 310,000 or so distinct CDR3 sequences, 17% occurring once; the ten biggest clones make up more than 10%. Sequencing used PBMCs. These receptors all stem from a human donor in good health (CMV status not recorded). Some clones in this sample may be carry-over from other donors' samples. The CDR3 runs from the conserved cysteine through the conserved F or W. Fields, in order: J gene, D gene, clone size, V gene, CDR3 DNA, CDR3 protein. A D gene is named only where the DNA matches it firmly. Not every row has a clone size; where given, it reads once, few, many or a size class.

J: TRBJ2-5; D: -; size: -; V: TRBV13; DNA: TGTGCCAGCAGCTACCGGACAGCTAGACTAGAGACCCAGTACTTC; CDR3: CASSYRTARLETQYF
J: TRBJ2-1; D: -; size: -; V: TRBV4-3; DNA: TGCGCCAGCAGCGGGGGAGGGGGGGGGCACGTTGAGCAGTTCTTC; CDR3: CASSGGGGGHVEQFF
J: TRBJ1-2; D: TRBD1; size: few; V: TRBV7-2; DNA: TGTGCCAGCAGCTCCGCACAGGGGGCATATGGCTACACCTTC; CDR3: CASSSAQGAYGYTF
J: TRBJ2-7; D: -; size: few; V: TRBV3-1; DNA: TGTGCCAGCAGCCAGAGACCATTGATCGACGAGCAGTACTTC; CDR3: CASSQRPLIDEQYF
J: TRBJ2-3; D: -; size: few; V: TRBV7-3; DNA: TGTGCCAGCAGCTTAATTGGTCTAGCTAGCACAGATACGCAGTATTTT; CDR3: CASSLIGLASTDTQYF
J: TRBJ2-1; D: TRBD2; size: -; V: TRBV3-1; DNA: TGTGCCAGCAGCCTGCCGACTAGCGGGGGTTTTAGTGAGCAGTTCTTC; CDR3: CASSLPTSGGFSEQFF
J: TRBJ1-5; D: -; size: -; V: TRBV27; DNA: TGTGCCAGCGGAGGGCCCTTCAATCAGCCCCAGCATTTT; CDR3: CASGGPFNQPQHF
J: TRBJ2-2; D: -; size: many; V: TRBV24-1; DNA: TGTGCCACCAGCCCCGGTGGGGGTAACACCGGGGAGCTGTTTTTT; CDR3: CATSPGGGNTGELFF
J: TRBJ1-5; D: -; size: many; V: TRBV7-8; DNA: TGTGCCAGCAGCCCGGGGCCTGAAAGGGGATATCAGCCCCAGCATTTT; CDR3: CASSPGPERGYQPQHF
J: TRBJ2-3; D: TRBD1; size: -; V: TRBV7-8; DNA: TGTGCCAGCAGCTTAGTTCGGACAGGGGGCAGAACAGATACGCAGTATTTT; CDR3: CASSLVRTGGRTDTQYF
J: TRBJ1-2; D: -; size: -; V: TRBV20-1; DNA: TGCAGTGCTAGGGACCGGGGCTACACCTTC; CDR3: CSARDRGYTF
J: TRBJ2-7; D: TRBD1; size: -; V: TRBV29-1; DNA: TGCAGCGTTCGAAACCTAAGACAGGGCGAGCAGTACTTC; CDR3: CSVRNLRQGEQYF
J: TRBJ1-2; D: -; size: many; V: TRBV7-8; DNA: TGTGCCAGCAGCTCGAGGCCGGAAGATTATGGCTACACCTTC; CDR3: CASSSRPEDYGYTF
J: TRBJ1-1; D: -; size: -; V: TRBV6-5; DNA: TGTGCCAGCAGCAATGGGGGGGAAGCTTTCTTT; CDR3: CASSNGGEAFF
J: TRBJ2-5; D: TRBD1; size: -; V: TRBV2; DNA: TGTGCCAGCGTTCCAGGGGGCGGAGAGACCCAGTACTTC; CDR3: CASVPGGGETQYF
J: TRBJ2-7; D: TRBD2; size: -; V: TRBV10-3; DNA: TGTGCCATCAGTAAAGCGGGGGGCCCTAGCTCCTACGAGCAGTACTTC; CDR3: CAISKAGGPSSYEQYF
J: TRBJ1-1; D: -; size: -; V: TRBV27; DNA: TGTGCCAGCAGTTTGTTGTGGGGCAGGTCTAACACTGAAGCTTTCTTT; CDR3: CASSLLWGRSNTEAFF
J: TRBJ1-1; D: TRBD1; size: few; V: TRBV6-2/TRBV6-3; DNA: TGTGCCAGTTGCAGGGGGGCAATGAACACTGAAGCTTTCTTT; CDR3: CASCRGAMNTEAFF
J: TRBJ1-6; D: TRBD1; size: few; V: TRBV20-1; DNA: TGCAGTGCTAGAGAGGGGGACAGGGCAACCTATAATTCACCCCTCCACTTT; CDR3: CSAREGDRATYNSPLHF
J: TRBJ1-5; D: -; size: many; V: TRBV7-2; DNA: TGTGCCAGCAGTCCACATAGTAGCTATAGCAATCAGCCCCAGCATTTT; CDR3: CASSPHSSYSNQPQHF
J: TRBJ1-6; D: TRBD1; size: many; V: TRBV5-1; DNA: TGCGCCAGCAGCCAAGGACAGGGAGGTTCACCCCTCCACTTT; CDR3: CASSQGQGGSPLHF
J: TRBJ2-5; D: TRBD2; size: many; V: TRBV6-6; DNA: TGTGCCAGCAGTTACCCCGGACTAGCGGGGGTCCAAGAGACCCAGTACTTC; CDR3: CASSYPGLAGVQETQYF
J: TRBJ2-7; D: -; size: -; V: TRBV7-6; DNA: TGTGCCAGCAGCCCCCGTCCAGGAGGTGCCTACGAGCAGTACTTC; CDR3: CASSPRPGGAYEQYF
J: TRBJ2-3; D: TRBD1; size: few; V: TRBV2; DNA: TGTGCCAGCAGTGATCCAGGGGGCAGAGATACGCAGTATTTT; CDR3: CASSDPGGRDTQYF
J: TRBJ1-2; D: -; size: -; V: TRBV5-4; DNA: TGTGCCAGCAGACTGGACAGCCGGGATGGCTACACCTTC; CDR3: CASRLDSRDGYTF
J: TRBJ2-2; D: TRBD1; size: few; V: TRBV6-5; DNA: TGTGCCAGCAGAAGACAGGGCGGGTACACCGGGGAGCTGTTTTTT; CDR3: CASRRQGGYTGELFF
J: TRBJ2-1; D: -; size: -; V: TRBV10-3; DNA: TGTGCCATCAGTGAGAGGTTGGGTGGGACTGACCTCTCCTACAATGAGCAGTTCTTC; CDR3: CAISERLGGTDLSYNEQFF
J: TRBJ1-4; D: -; size: few; V: TRBV12-3/TRBV12-4; DNA: TGTGCCAGCAGCAACAGAAATGAAAAACTGTTTTTT; CDR3: CASSNRNEKLFF
J: TRBJ2-1; D: TRBD2; size: many; V: TRBV7-8; DNA: TGTGCCAGCAGCTTAGGGGTCCATCTAGCGGGGGTCGACAATGAGCAGTTCTTC; CDR3: CASSLGVHLAGVDNEQFF
J: TRBJ1-6; D: -; size: few; V: TRBV18; DNA: TGTGCCAGCCGAGACCGACGGGACACTTTTAATTCACCCCTCCACTTT; CDR3: CASRDRRDTFNSPLHF
J: TRBJ2-1; D: TRBD1; size: few; V: TRBV7-2; DNA: TGTGCCAGCAGCCCGAGACAGGGGCGGCACAATGAGCAGTTCTTC; CDR3: CASSPRQGRHNEQFF
J: TRBJ2-3; D: -; size: -; V: TRBV18; DNA: TGTGCCAGCTCACCACCGGAAGTCCCCATTGGGGATACGCAGTATTTT; CDR3: CASSPPEVPIGDTQYF